This is a list of T cell receptor beta chains from one sample in a study of shared clonotypes between healthy human individuals. TCRdb keeps only in-frame clones here, not all; method: immunoSEQ multiplex PCR. The sample has some 2.1 million clones, over 85% seen once. Sample: naive CD4+ T cells sorted from blood. The receptors derive from a man in his late teens or twenties in good health. Both conserved end residues are part of each CDR3.

J: TRBJ1-1
V: TRBV29-1
CDR3: CSVGQGALPSEAFF

J: TRBJ1-5
V: TRBV27
CDR3: CASRSGTGFSNQPQHF

J: TRBJ2-3
V: TRBV2
CDR3: CASSALQGASTDTQYF

J: TRBJ2-7
V: TRBV6-1
CDR3: CASSELGAPYF

J: TRBJ2-7
V: TRBV18
CDR3: CASSAGPLDREILYEQYF

J: TRBJ2-3
V: TRBV25-1
CDR3: CATESPGLAGGPPDTQYF

J: TRBJ2-6
V: TRBV6-5
CDR3: CASRLNPGANVLTF

J: TRBJ1-1
V: TRBV5-4
CDR3: CASSLTGRNTEAFF

J: TRBJ2-7
V: TRBV30
CDR3: CAWSPTGGRRWYEQYF

J: TRBJ2-1
V: TRBV18
CDR3: CASSPPGAAKGNEQFF

J: TRBJ1-4
V: TRBV7-9
CDR3: CASSEGSRVEKLFF

J: TRBJ2-7
V: TRBV6-5
CDR3: CASSSISGTFSYEQYF

J: TRBJ2-3
V: TRBV5-1
CDR3: CASSLEGQGRPDTQYF

J: TRBJ2-3
V: TRBV10-3
CDR3: CAISDGREDTQYF

J: TRBJ2-2
V: TRBV7-9
CDR3: CASSLAGAGGGELFF

J: TRBJ2-5
V: TRBV6-6
CDR3: CASSYSRGLREETQYF

J: TRBJ2-1
V: TRBV27
CDR3: CASSLRGTAYNEQFF

J: TRBJ1-3
V: TRBV7-8
CDR3: CASSLRGTSGNTIYF

J: TRBJ1-1
V: TRBV5-1
CDR3: CASSLAGETEAFF

J: TRBJ1-1
V: TRBV18
CDR3: CASSPLWQGGGTEAFF

J: TRBJ1-5
V: TRBV2
CDR3: CASSKGHSNQPQHF

J: TRBJ1-5
V: TRBV28
CDR3: CASSTGTVNQPQHF

J: TRBJ1-3
V: TRBV4-3
CDR3: CASSQDETGTGNTIYF

J: TRBJ1-5
V: TRBV27
CDR3: CASSAANQPQHF

J: TRBJ2-5
V: TRBV28
CDR3: CASSDRGSQETQYF

J: TRBJ2-1
V: TRBV5-1
CDR3: CASSLRTGLLSEQFF

J: TRBJ2-2
V: TRBV2
CDR3: CASRDRDHTGELFF

J: TRBJ2-7
V: TRBV6-1
CDR3: CASKRDSSYEQYF

J: TRBJ1-1
V: TRBV6-1
CDR3: CASSELLGGLNTEAFF

J: TRBJ2-7
V: TRBV6-5
CDR3: CASSELAAAYEQYF

J: TRBJ2-2
V: TRBV7-2
CDR3: CASSFRLAGTGELFF

J: TRBJ2-5
V: TRBV18
CDR3: CASSRGTVQETQYF

J: TRBJ2-7
V: TRBV7-6
CDR3: CASSFGEVGEQYF

J: TRBJ1-6
V: TRBV30
CDR3: CAWSTRATIRPPYNSPLHF

J: TRBJ2-5
V: TRBV4-1
CDR3: CASSQDLTEIGPQYF

J: TRBJ2-5
V: TRBV18
CDR3: CASSPPGLPETQYF

J: TRBJ1-5
V: TRBV5-1
CDR3: CASSLARGTYNQPQHF

J: TRBJ1-2
V: TRBV10-3
CDR3: CAISEDRGTYGYTF

J: TRBJ1-1
V: TRBV15
CDR3: CATRRQRNTEAFF

J: TRBJ1-1
V: TRBV19
CDR3: CASSTRGNTEAFF

J: TRBJ1-2
V: TRBV5-6
CDR3: CASSLVADDAGLRYGYTF

J: TRBJ1-2
V: TRBV7-9
CDR3: CASSLAPGGGYTF